This T cell receptor (beta chain) was identified during a study of CD8 T cells in ankylosing spondylitis. Findings of the study overall: About 8 highly homologous variants made up a TCR beta motif that seemed to typify ankylosing spondylitis blood.

TCRdb processed the 5' RACE reads anew with MiXCR; each CDR3 protein has one entry. The sample has about 240,000 distinct CDR3 sequences, about 10% seen once. The V gene's germline CDR1 is SGHRS and CDR2 YFSETQ. The CDR3 has 16 residues. The trim removed 0 bases at V and 5 bases at J, leaving 6 bases unmatched. Many counts were recorded for this clonotype. The antigen is undetermined. The chain uses TRBV5-1 and TRBJ2-3; TRBD1 aligns across 10 bases. The TCR originated in a male donor with ankylosing spondylitis or in good health (not recorded which). Sample: blood, either unsorted or a sorted T cell fraction (not recorded which). Here the CDR3 DNA reads TGCGCCAGCAGCTTGGCCGGGACAGGGGAAGGAGATACGCAGTATTTT. Translation: CASSLAGTGEGDTQYF.